The 20 T cell receptor beta chains below all came from one sample that was sequenced in a study of blood T cell repertoires in COVID-19. The repertoire was sequenced with immunoSEQ multiplex PCR; TCRdb's copy has only in-frame clones and lacks some. Of 130,000 to 150,000 clones listed, around four fifths are singletons. Sequences were obtained from peripheral blood. All receptors come from a human donor in a cohort sampled during active COVID-19.

The J gene is TRBJ1-1, the V gene TRBV5-1; TRBD1 matches 9 bases. The CDR3 is 14 residues long. Trimming at V came to 0 bases and at J to 4 bases, leaving 1 base not matched to a gene. Germline V lookup: CDR1 SGHRS, CDR2 YFSETQ. CDR3: CASSLEGQGTEAFF. CDR3 bases: TGCGCCAGCAGCTTGGAGGGACAGGGCACTGAAGCTTTCTTT. Variable domain in full (rest from reference TRBV5-1 and TRBJ1-1): KAGVTQTPRYLIKTRGQQVTLSCSPISGHRSVSWYQQTPGQGLQFLFEYFSETQRNKGNFPGRFSGRQFSNSRSEMNVSTLELGDSALYLCASSLEGQGTEAFFGQGTRLTVV.

The chain has TRBV3-1 (or the pseudogene TRBV3-2) and TRBJ1-1, with 7 bases identical to TRBD1. Germline lookup yields CDR1 LGHDT and CDR2 YNNKEL (reference sequence). The CDR3 length is 13 residues. The V gene end was trimmed by 3 bases and the J gene end by 5 bases; junction bases not matched to a gene: 3. CDR3 residues: CASSQLRGTEAFF. CDR3 coding DNA: TGTGCCAGCAGCCAGCTCAGGGGGACTGAAGCTTTCTTT.

The J gene is TRBJ2-2, the V gene TRBV9; the D gene is possibly TRBD1 (6 bases). Between the trimmed V and J ends, which lost 0 bases and 6 bases, there was a span of 15 bases. This CDR3 has 16 amino acids. The germline CDR1 and CDR2 sequences are SGDLS and YYNGEE. The CDR3 here is CASSVVAQGFPGELFF. CDR3 bases: TGTGCCAGCAGCGTAGTAGCACAGGGATTTCCCGGGGAGCTGTTTTTT.

The rearrangement joins TRBV24-1 to TRBJ2-5, with 7 bases lining up with TRBD1. Losses at the gene ends were 3 bases for V and 4 bases for J; bases not matched to a gene: 4. CDR1 KGHDR and CDR2 SFDVKD come from the germline V gene. The CDR3 extends over 14 amino acids. In DNA, the CDR3 is TGTGCCACCAGTGATCCCCGACAGGGAGAGACCCAGTACTTC. It is translated as CATSDPRQGETQYF.

The rearrangement links TRBV5-1 to TRBJ1-1; the D is unclear. V was cut by 2 bases and J by 3 bases, with 8 bases left in between. CDR1 and CDR2 (germline): SGHRS, YFSETQ. The CDR3 consists of 13 residues. DNA of the CDR3: TGCGCCAGCAGCTTTAGGAGTGACACTGAAGCTTTCTTT. Protein product: CASSFRSDTEAFF.

V usage is TRBV19 and J usage is TRBJ2-7; 10 nucleotides line up with TRBD1. Germline V lookup: CDR1 LNHDA, CDR2 SQIVND (reference sequence). The ends lost 4 bases at V and 5 bases at J; junction bases unmatched: 5. The CDR3 runs 14 residues. The CDR3 loop reads CASSRGQGPNEQYF. As DNA, the CDR3 is TGTGCCAGTAGTAGGGGACAGGGGCCCAACGAGCAGTACTTC.

The chain links TRBV29-1 to TRBJ1-2; 7 bases fit TRBD1. V shed 7 bases, J shed 3 bases, and the junction held 14 bases outside the gene matches. This CDR3 spans 15 amino acids. Germline-derived CDR1 and CDR2 are SQVTM and ANQGSEA. In DNA, the CDR3 is TGCAGCGCCGACACCCTAGACAGGGTTGACTATGGCTACACCTTC. It encodes CSADTLDRVDYGYTF.

V and J are TRBV7-9 and TRBJ1-1; weak D call: TRBD1 (5 bases). The CDR3 totals 13 residues. From germline, CDR1 is SEHNR and CDR2 FQNEAQ (reference sequence). Trimming took off 3 bases at V and 4 bases at J, with 9 bases between the two ends. The CDR3 is CASSLGGSTEAFF. CDR3 nucleotides: TGTGCCAGCAGCTTGGGGGGGAGCACTGAAGCTTTCTTT.

The chain couples TRBV24-1 to TRBJ2-2, with TRBD1 matching 7 bases. V dropped 4 bases and J dropped 1; count of bases not matched to a gene: 5. Germline CDR1 is KGHDR and CDR2 is SFDVKD. The CDR3 contains 16 residues. The CDR3 spells CATSDQGVGNTGELFF. The CDR3 nucleotides read TGTGCCACCAGTGACCAGGGGGTCGGGAACACCGGGGAGCTGTTTTTT.

This clone was counted between two and nine times. The CDR3 bases are TGTGCCAGCAGCTTAGATCTGGCAGGGGGCGGCTACACCTTC. As protein: CASSLDLAGGGYTF. The V call is TRBV11-2, the J call TRBJ1-2; 8 nucleotides match TRBD1. The germline V gene encodes CDR1 SGHAT and CDR2 FQNNGV. V trimming: 0 bases; J trimming: 8 bases; junction bases outside the gene matches: 5. This CDR3 is built from 14 residues.

The chain combines TRBV5-1 with TRBJ1-2; 9 bases are a match to TRBD1. The V gene end was trimmed by 4 bases and the J gene end by 0 bases; junction bases not matched to a gene: 7. The CDR3 is made up of 16 amino acids. Per the germline V gene, CDR1 is SGHRS and CDR2 is YFSETQ. The CDR3 loop reads CASSLGQGPANYGYTF. CDR3 nucleotides: TGCGCCAGCAGCCTGGGACAGGGCCCAGCTAACTATGGCTACACCTTC.

V gene TRBV27 combines with J gene TRBJ1-2, with D possibly matching TRBD1 (5 bases). The V gene lost 1 base and the J gene lost 7 bases, with 19 bases spanning the gap. The CDR3 has 16 residues. Per germline, CDR1 MNHEY and CDR2 SMNVEV (reference sequence). The CDR3, as DNA: TGTGCCAGCAGTTTATTATTTGGCCAGGGAAAGGGTGGCTACACCTTC. Translation: CASSLLFGQGKGGYTF.

The chain employs TRBV6-6 and TRBJ1-6; 8 bases match TRBD1. The length of the CDR3 is 15 residues. Germline CDR1 MNHNY, CDR2 SVGAGI (reference sequence). J was trimmed by 5 bases and V by 6 bases; bases with no gene match: 6. The CDR3, as DNA: TGTGCCAGCAGCGTCCAGGGGGCGCATAATTCACCCCTCCACTTT. As protein: CASSVQGAHNSPLHF.

This clone was picked up a small number of times. The chain joins TRBV7-9 to TRBJ1-5, with D perhaps TRBD1 (5 bases). The V gene lost 5 bases and the J gene lost 3 bases, with 11 bases spanning the gap. Per germline, CDR1 SEHNR and CDR2 FQNEAQ (reference sequence). The CDR3 loop spans 14 amino acids. CDR3: CASSADSNNQPQHF. As DNA, the CDR3 is TGTGCCAGCAGCGCTGACAGTAACAATCAGCCCCAGCATTTT.

The chain employs TRBV10-1 and TRBJ2-4; TRBD1 matches at 7 bases. The germline gives CDR1 WNHNN, CDR2 SYGVQD (reference sequence). The V gene end was trimmed by 11 bases and the J gene end by 1 base; junction bases not matched to a gene: 17. The CDR3 runs 17 residues. CDR3 nucleotide sequence: TGCGCCGGGTGGGTAGGGGGCGAGAATCCGGCCAAAAACATTCAGTACTTC. Translated, it gives CAGWVGGENPAKNIQYF.

The CDR3 DNA reads as TGTGCCAGCAGCGGGGAGGGTGAAACCTACGAGCAGTACGTC. It translates to CASSGEGETYEQYV. The J gene is TRBJ2-7, the V gene TRBV9, with 7 bases fitting TRBD2. Germline V gives CDR1 SGDLS, CDR2 YYNGEE. The CDR3 has 14 amino acids. V lost 3 bases to trimming and J lost 2 bases; unmatched junction nucleotides: 5.

J is TRBJ1-5 and V is TRBV6-5, with TRBD1 matching over 8 bases. Trimming at V came to 5 bases and at J to 4 bases, leaving 7 bases not matched to a gene. The germline V gene has CDR1 MNHEY and CDR2 SVGAGI. The CDR3 is 15 residues long. For the CDR3, the DNA is TGTGCCAGCAGTCCCCGACACAGGGGGAATCAGCCCCAGCATTTT. This translates into CASSPRHRGNQPQHF.

V gene TRBV3-1 (or the pseudogene TRBV3-2) combines with J gene TRBJ2-2; TRBD2 matches 12 bases. The V gene's germline CDR1 is LGHDT and CDR2 YNNKEL (reference sequence). The CDR3 loop spans 16 amino acids. V gave up 4 bases and J gave up 7 bases; unmatched junction bases: 7. The DNA for the CDR3 is TGTGCCAGCAGCCGCGGACTAGCGGGAAGTGGCGGGGAGCTGTTTTTT. This sequence encodes CASSRGLAGSGGELFF.

The V and J genes are TRBV4-1 and TRBJ2-5, with a tentative D call TRBD2 (5 bases). With 0 bases removed from V and 4 bases from J, the gap between germline ends came to 12 bases. CDR3 length: 15 amino acids. From germline, CDR1 is MGHRA and CDR2 YSYEKL. The CDR3 region has the DNA TGCGCCAGCAGCCAAGATTATGTAAGCGGAGAGACCCAGTACTTC. Amino acids: CASSQDYVSGETQYF.

The chain has TRBV7-2 and TRBJ2-2; the match to TRBD2 covers 7 bases. CDR1 SGHTA and CDR2 FQGNSA come from the germline V gene. Losses at the gene ends were 4 bases for V and 3 bases for J; bases not matched to a gene: 8. The CDR3 has 16 residues. The CDR3 region has the DNA TGTGCCAGCAGCTCCCCAGCGGGGCGGGACACCGGGGAGCTGTTTTTT. Protein: CASSSPAGRDTGELFF.